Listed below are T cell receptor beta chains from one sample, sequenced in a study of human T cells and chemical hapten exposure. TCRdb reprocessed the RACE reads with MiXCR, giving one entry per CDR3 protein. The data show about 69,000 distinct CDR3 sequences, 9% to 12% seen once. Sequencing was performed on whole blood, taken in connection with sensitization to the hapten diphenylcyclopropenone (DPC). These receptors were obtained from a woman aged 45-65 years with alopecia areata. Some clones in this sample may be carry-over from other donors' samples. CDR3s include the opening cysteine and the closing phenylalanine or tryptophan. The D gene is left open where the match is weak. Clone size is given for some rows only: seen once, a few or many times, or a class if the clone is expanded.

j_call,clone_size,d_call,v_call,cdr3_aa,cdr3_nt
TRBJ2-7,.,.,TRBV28,CASSPLPTQGQYF,TGTGCCAGCAGTCCCCTCCCGACACAGGGGCAGTACTTC
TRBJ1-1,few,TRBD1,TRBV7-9,CASSLWRQGVNTEAFF,TGTGCCAGCAGCTTATGGCGACAGGGGGTGAACACTGAAGCTTTCTTT
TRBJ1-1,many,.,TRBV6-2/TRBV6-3,CASSRYLNTEAFF,TGTGCCAGCAGTCGCTACCTGAACACTGAAGCTTTCTTT
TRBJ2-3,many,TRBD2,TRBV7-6,CASSSLAGGPTDTQYF,TGTGCCAGCAGCTCACTAGCGGGAGGGCCCACAGATACGCAGTATTTT
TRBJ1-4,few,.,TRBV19,CASSRRTELNEKLFF,TGTGCCAGTAGTAGGCGGACAGAACTAAATGAAAAACTGTTTTTT
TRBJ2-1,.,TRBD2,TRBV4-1,CASSQSPPGLAGGPSYNEQFF,TGCGCCAGCAGCCAAAGCCCTCCGGGACTAGCGGGAGGGCCCTCCTACAATGAGCAGTTCTTC
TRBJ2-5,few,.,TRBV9,CASRGSSETQYF,TGTGCCAGCAGAGGGTCTTCGGAGACCCAGTACTTC
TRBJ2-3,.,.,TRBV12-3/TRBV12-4,CASSPRAGTDTQYF,TGTGCCAGCAGCCCCCGCGCCGGCACAGATACGCAGTATTTT
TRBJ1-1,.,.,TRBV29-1,CSVDAGAFF,TGCAGCGTTGACGCCGGGGCTTTCTTT
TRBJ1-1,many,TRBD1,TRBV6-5,CASRVGQGLTEAFF,TGTGCCAGCAGGGTGGGACAGGGTCTGACTGAAGCTTTCTTT
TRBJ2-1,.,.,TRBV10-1,CASSTGSSYNEQFF,TGCGCCAGCAGTACAGGGAGCTCCTACAATGAGCAGTTCTTC
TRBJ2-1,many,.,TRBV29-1,CSVDPGGGSYNEQFF,TGCAGCGTTGACCCGGGCGGAGGCTCCTACAATGAGCAGTTCTTC
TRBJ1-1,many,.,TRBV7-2,CASSSRVGNTEAFF,TGTGCCAGCAGTTCCAGGGTTGGGAACACTGAAGCTTTCTTT
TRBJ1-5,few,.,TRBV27,CASSLYGRNQPQHF,TGTGCCAGCAGTTTGTATGGCAGAAATCAGCCCCAGCATTTT
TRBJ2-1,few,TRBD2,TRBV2,CASSEGRSGSSEQFF,TGTGCCAGCAGTGAAGGGAGGAGCGGGAGTAGTGAGCAGTTCTTC
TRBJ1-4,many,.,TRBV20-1,CSARGVPTNEKLFF,TGCAGTGCTAGAGGGGTCCCAACTAATGAAAAACTGTTTTTT
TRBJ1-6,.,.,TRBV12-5,CASGFGQPDNSPLHF,TGTGCTAGTGGTTTCGGGCAGCCTGATAATTCACCCCTCCACTTT
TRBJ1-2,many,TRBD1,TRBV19,CASTHRGRDYGYTF,TGTGCCAGTACCCACAGGGGCCGGGACTATGGCTACACCTTC
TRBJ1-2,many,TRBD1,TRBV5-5,CASSLGQDQTYGYTF,TGTGCCAGCAGCTTAGGACAGGATCAGACCTATGGCTACACCTTC
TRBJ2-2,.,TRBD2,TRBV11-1,CASGQGLAGNTGELFF,TGTGCCAGCGGCCAAGGACTAGCGGGGAACACCGGGGAGCTGTTTTTT
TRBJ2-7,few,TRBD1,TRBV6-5,CASRRGQEGYEQYF,TGTGCCAGCAGAAGGGGACAGGAGGGTTACGAGCAGTACTTC
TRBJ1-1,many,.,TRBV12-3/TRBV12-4,CASSSGRGTEAFF,TGTGCCAGCAGTTCCGGCAGGGGAACTGAAGCTTTCTTT
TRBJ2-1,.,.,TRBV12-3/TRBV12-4,CASSPGPGEQFF,TGTGCCAGCAGTCCGGGTCCCGGTGAGCAGTTCTTC
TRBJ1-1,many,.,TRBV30,CAWSRRERNTEAFF,TGTGCCTGGAGTCGGAGAGAGAGGAACACTGAAGCTTTCTTT
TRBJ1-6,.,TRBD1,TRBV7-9,CASSSPGQGYSPLHF,TGTGCCAGCAGCTCTCCGGGACAGGGGTATTCACCCCTCCACTTT
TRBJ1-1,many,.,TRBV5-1,CASRRQWRNMNTEAFF,TGCGCCAGCAGGCGACAGTGGCGAAACATGAACACTGAAGCTTTCTTT
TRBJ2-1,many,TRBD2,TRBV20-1,CSASSGRAGNEQFF,TGCAGTGCTAGTAGCGGGAGGGCCGGGAATGAGCAGTTCTTC
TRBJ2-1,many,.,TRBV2,CASSDNLWGNEQFF,TGTGCCAGCAGTGACAACCTTTGGGGTAATGAGCAGTTCTTC
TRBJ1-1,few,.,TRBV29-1,CSVDEGNTEAFF,TGCAGCGTTGACGAGGGGAACACTGAAGCTTTCTTT
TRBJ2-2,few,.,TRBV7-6,CASSLAPLGGTYTGELFF,TGTGCCAGCAGCTTAGCCCCGCTTGGCGGGACCTACACCGGGGAGCTGTTTTTT
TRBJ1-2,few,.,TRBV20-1,CSARAPTGSPDYGYTF,TGCAGTGCTAGAGCTCCGACAGGCTCCCCTGACTATGGCTACACCTTC
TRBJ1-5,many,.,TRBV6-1,CASKIHGDQPQHF,TGTGCCAGCAAAATTCATGGTGATCAGCCCCAGCATTTT
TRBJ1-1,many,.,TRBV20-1,CSAQGGPATEAFF,TGCAGTGCCCAAGGGGGGCCTGCCACTGAAGCTTTCTTT
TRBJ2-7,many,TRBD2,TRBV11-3,CASSSSGRNYEQYF,TGTGCCAGCAGCTCCAGCGGGAGAAACTACGAGCAGTACTTC
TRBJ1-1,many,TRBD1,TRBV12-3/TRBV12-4,CASSARQGANTEAFF,TGTGCCAGCAGTGCTAGACAGGGGGCGAACACTGAAGCTTTCTTT
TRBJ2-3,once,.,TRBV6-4,CASSESETDTQYF,TGTGCCAGCAGTGAGTCAGAAACAGATACGCAGTATTTT